The present T cell receptor (beta chain) was sequenced within a study of T cell clones after liver transplantation. Study context: Immunosuppression withdrawal was tried within 2 years after liver transplantation in this trial. Standard immunosuppression, with no induction, continued until 12-24 months after transplant.

The CDR3 is 15 residues long. Trimming took 0 bases from V and 0 from J, leaving 8 bases between them. Per germline, CDR1 SGHVS and CDR2 FQNEAQ. Some clones are missing from TCRdb's copy, which holds only in-frame ones; the method was immunoSEQ multiplex PCR. Counted here are 95,000 to 110,000 clones, 75% to 90% occurring once; the ten biggest clones make up roughly 0.9%. J is TRBJ1-2 and V is TRBV7-8; D gene uncertain. The receptor's source is a human donor who received a liver transplant. Specimen: CD4+ T cells from blood, collected before liver transplant. This CDR3 is CASSLASGANYGYTF. The CDR3 DNA reads as TGTGCCAGCAGCTTAGCCTCAGGCGCTAACTATGGCTACACCTTC.